This T cell receptor beta chain was sequenced during a study of cytomegalovirus exposure and HLA in healthy donors. Whole-study findings and limits: The Asian-associated ancestry cluster reportedly had fewer N-insertions than the approximately 690-donor mean in a later analysis. Some TCR beta chains (about 180 of them) were listed as cytomegalovirus-associated.

The study ran its PCR with 60 Vbeta and 13 Jbeta primers. Only in-frame clones appear in the TCRdb table, and some are missing; sequencing was by immunoSEQ multiplex PCR. The table includes roughly 170,000 clones, roughly 82% detected once. As concerns this clone: Antigen specificity is unknown.

The CDR3 covers 17 residues. V trimming: 10 bases; J trimming: 0 bases; junction bases outside the gene matches: 7. In germline, CDR1 is SNHLY, CDR2 FYNNEI. The sequence was collected from a girl aged 2 to 10 in good health and CMV-seropositive. The V gene is TRBV2, the J gene TRBJ2-1, with 15 nucleotides matching TRBD2. Sequences were obtained from PBMCs. CDR3 protein: CATEGLAGGHSYNEQFF. The CDR3 coding sequence is TGTGCCACGGAGGGACTAGCGGGGGGCCACTCCTACAATGAGCAGTTCTTC.